A single sample gave rise to the 17 T cell receptor beta chains below, sequenced in a study of blood T cell repertoires in COVID-19. The table came from immunoSEQ multiplex PCR; TCRdb's copy has only in-frame clones and leaves some out. The repertoire includes under 250,000 clones, around 88% of them detected once, and approximately 1.4% sits in the top ten. Sequenced input: peripheral blood. Receptors were obtained from an elderly man with acute or convalescent COVID-19.

The V and J genes are TRBV3-1 (or the pseudogene TRBV3-2) and TRBJ2-3; 11 bases line up with TRBD1. The CDR3 is 16 amino acids. The germline V gene encodes CDR1 LGHDT and CDR2 YNNKEL (reference sequence). Trimming took 4 bases from V and 3 from J; bases not matched to a gene: 6. Here the CDR3 DNA reads TGTGCCAGCAGCCCCTGGACAGGGGGCGCGACAGATACGCAGTATTTT. Translation gives CASSPWTGGATDTQYF.

The chain is built from TRBV6-6 and TRBJ1-4; D may be TRBD1 (5 bases). V was trimmed by 0 bases and J by 4 bases, leaving 12 bases between them. This CDR3 contains 16 residues. Per the germline V gene, CDR1 is MNHNY and CDR2 is SVGAGI (reference sequence). CDR3 in DNA: TGTGCCAGCAGTTACTCGACGATAGGGGTTAATGAAAAACTGTTTTTT. This gives the protein CASSYSTIGVNEKLFF.

This chain links TRBV4-3 with TRBJ2-1, with a weak D call TRBD1 (5 bases). Germline V gene sequence: CDR1 LGHNA, CDR2 YSLEER. The CDR3 has 15 amino acids. The V end lost 1 base, the J end lost 12 bases, and 19 bases lay between the germline ends. The CDR3 is CASSQVPSGQGGQFF. CDR3 nucleotides: TGCGCCAGCAGCCAAGTACCATCCGGCCAGGGCGGGCAGTTCTTC.

This chain uses TRBV3-1 (or the pseudogene TRBV3-2) with TRBJ2-5, with D maybe TRBD2 (6 bases). V gave up 1 base and J gave up 4 bases, with 10 bases separating them. This CDR3 comprises 14 residues. Germline V gene lookup returns CDR1 LGHDT and CDR2 YNNKEL (reference sequence). CDR3 sequence: CASSQAGGTETQYF. CDR3 coding DNA: TGTGCCAGCAGCCAAGCCGGGGGAACAGAGACCCAGTACTTC.

The chain has TRBV19 and TRBJ2-1; D might be TRBD2 (5 bases). The CDR3 is 15 amino acids. From germline, CDR1 is LNHDA and CDR2 SQIVND (reference sequence). Trimming removed 2 bases at V and 0 bases at J, with 8 bases between. The CDR3 here is CASSINAGSYNEQFF. The CDR3 nucleotides are TGTGCCAGTAGTATAAACGCGGGCTCCTACAATGAGCAGTTCTTC.

J is TRBJ1-5 and V is TRBV7-2, with D tentatively TRBD1 (5 bases). V gave up 1 base and J gave up 0 bases, with 7 bases separating them. CDR3 size: 15 residues. Germline V gene data show CDR1 as SGHTA and CDR2 as FQGNSA. CDR3: CASSLGQNSNQPQHF. The CDR3 nucleotides read TGTGCCAGCAGCTTAGGACAGAATAGCAATCAGCCCCAGCATTTT. The whole variable domain, remainder taken from reference TRBV7-2 and TRBJ1-5, is GAGVSQSPSNKVTEKGKDVELRCDPISGHTALYWYRQSLGQGLEFLIYFQGNSAPDKSGLPSDRFSAERTGGSVSTLTIQRTQQEDSAVYLCASSLGQNSNQPQHFGDGTRLSIL.

J is TRBJ1-1 and V is TRBV7-9, with TRBD1 matching over 12 bases. J gave up 8 bases and V 6 bases, and 10 bases lay outside the gene matches. In germline, CDR1 is SEHNR, CDR2 FQNEAQ (reference sequence). The CDR3 loop spans 15 amino acids. The CDR3: CASRRPGTGGDEAFF. CDR3 nucleotides: TGTGCCAGCAGACGCCCCGGGACAGGGGGCGACGAAGCTTTCTTT.

V gene TRBV27 combines with J gene TRBJ1-1; a weak D match, TRBD1 (6 bases). The CDR3 loop spans 16 amino acids. V was pared by 6 bases and J by 3 bases, with 20 bases between. CDR1 and CDR2 from the germline V gene are MNHEY and SMNVEV (reference sequence). The CDR3 is CASSLLRTGTYTEAFF. DNA of the CDR3: TGTGCCAGCAGCCTTCTCAGAACCGGGACATACACTGAAGCTTTCTTT.

The CDR3 is CASSAMSQGSLKGYTF. CDR3 nucleotide sequence: TGTGCCAGCAGTGCCATGAGTCAGGGGAGCTTGAAAGGCTACACCTTC. V gene TRBV6-1 combines with J gene TRBJ1-2; perhaps TRBD1 as D (6 bases). The germline gives CDR1 MNHNS, CDR2 SASEGT. This CDR3 has 16 amino acids. Trimming removed 4 bases from V and 8 bases from J, with 23 bases in between.

A note on this clone: Germline is not matched at one junction end, which may reflect a read error. V is TRBV4-3 and J is TRBJ2-5, with a possible D match to TRBD2 (6 bases). Per the germline V gene, CDR1 is LGHNA and CDR2 is YSLEER. This CDR3 is 13 amino acids long. The DNA of the CDR3 is TGCGCCAGCAGCCCGCAGACTATGGGGAGGAAGGACTTC. Translation gives CASSPQTMGRKDF.

This chain joins TRBV15 and TRBJ1-4; 10 bases agree with TRBD1. The CDR3 extends over 18 amino acids. Trimming at V came to 0 bases and at J to 1 base, leaving 5 bases not matched to a gene. Per germline, CDR1 LNHNV and CDR2 YYDKDF (reference sequence). CDR3: CATSRDRTGGITNEKLFF. The CDR3 DNA reads as TGTGCCACCAGCAGAGATAGGACAGGGGGTATAACTAATGAAAAACTGTTTTTT.

The chain carries TRBV18 and TRBJ2-1; 7 bases align to TRBD1. The CDR3 has 15 amino acids. V was clipped by 2 bases and J by 2 bases; unmatched bases: 3. Germline loops: CDR1 KGHSH, CDR2 LQKENI. This CDR3 reads CASSPDRVAYNEQFF. The CDR3 region has the DNA TGTGCCAGCTCACCAGACAGGGTAGCCTACAATGAGCAGTTCTTC.

This chain links TRBV7-3 with TRBJ2-1; 11 bases align to TRBD2. Germline lookup yields CDR1 SGHTA and CDR2 FQGTGA. With 5 bases clipped from V and 4 bases from J, the junction kept 4 bases outside the gene matches. The CDR3 runs 15 residues. CDR3 region: CASSRASGGYNEQFF. As DNA, the CDR3 is TGTGCCAGCAGCCGTGCTAGCGGGGGGTACAATGAGCAGTTCTTC.

CDR3 in amino acids: CASSATGGRADTQYF. CDR3 sequence (DNA): TGTGCCAGCAGTGCTACAGGGGGAAGGGCAGATACGCAGTATTTT. The chain carries TRBV2 and TRBJ2-3; 8 bases align to TRBD1. The V gene's germline CDR1 is SNHLY and CDR2 FYNNEI. The CDR3 consists of 15 residues. V lost 4 bases to trimming and J lost 4 bases; unmatched junction nucleotides: 7.

This chain uses TRBV6-6 with TRBJ1-2, with D uncertain. V dropped 0 bases and J dropped 6 bases, with 8 bases sitting between them. The germline V gene has CDR1 MNHNY and CDR2 SVGAGI (reference sequence). The CDR3 consists of 13 residues. The CDR3 bases are TGTGCCAGCAGTTACTCCGTACAACATGGCTACACCTTC. It encodes CASSYSVQHGYTF.

Points on this clone: Within the sample, other DNA sequences also encode this same CDR3. This chain links TRBV6-2 or TRBV6-3 with TRBJ1-5, with TRBD1 matching over 9 bases. V gave up 6 bases and J gave up 0 bases; unmatched junction bases: 9. This CDR3 is 17 amino acids long. Germline V gene lookup returns CDR1 MNHEY and CDR2 SVGEGT. The CDR3 region has the DNA TGTGCCAGCAGCCCACAGGGGGCAAGGCCTAGCAATCAGCCCCAGCATTTT. The encoded protein is CASSPQGARPSNQPQHF.

The chain recombines TRBV5-1 with TRBJ2-1; possibly TRBD2 for D (5 bases). The germline V and J ends were trimmed by 0 bases and 8 bases, with 9 bases remaining between them. The CDR3 totals 13 residues. The germline V gene has CDR1 SGHRS and CDR2 YFSETQ. The CDR3 coding sequence is TGCGCCAGCAGCTTGGAAGGGAGCCATGAGCAGTTCTTC. Amino acid sequence: CASSLEGSHEQFF.